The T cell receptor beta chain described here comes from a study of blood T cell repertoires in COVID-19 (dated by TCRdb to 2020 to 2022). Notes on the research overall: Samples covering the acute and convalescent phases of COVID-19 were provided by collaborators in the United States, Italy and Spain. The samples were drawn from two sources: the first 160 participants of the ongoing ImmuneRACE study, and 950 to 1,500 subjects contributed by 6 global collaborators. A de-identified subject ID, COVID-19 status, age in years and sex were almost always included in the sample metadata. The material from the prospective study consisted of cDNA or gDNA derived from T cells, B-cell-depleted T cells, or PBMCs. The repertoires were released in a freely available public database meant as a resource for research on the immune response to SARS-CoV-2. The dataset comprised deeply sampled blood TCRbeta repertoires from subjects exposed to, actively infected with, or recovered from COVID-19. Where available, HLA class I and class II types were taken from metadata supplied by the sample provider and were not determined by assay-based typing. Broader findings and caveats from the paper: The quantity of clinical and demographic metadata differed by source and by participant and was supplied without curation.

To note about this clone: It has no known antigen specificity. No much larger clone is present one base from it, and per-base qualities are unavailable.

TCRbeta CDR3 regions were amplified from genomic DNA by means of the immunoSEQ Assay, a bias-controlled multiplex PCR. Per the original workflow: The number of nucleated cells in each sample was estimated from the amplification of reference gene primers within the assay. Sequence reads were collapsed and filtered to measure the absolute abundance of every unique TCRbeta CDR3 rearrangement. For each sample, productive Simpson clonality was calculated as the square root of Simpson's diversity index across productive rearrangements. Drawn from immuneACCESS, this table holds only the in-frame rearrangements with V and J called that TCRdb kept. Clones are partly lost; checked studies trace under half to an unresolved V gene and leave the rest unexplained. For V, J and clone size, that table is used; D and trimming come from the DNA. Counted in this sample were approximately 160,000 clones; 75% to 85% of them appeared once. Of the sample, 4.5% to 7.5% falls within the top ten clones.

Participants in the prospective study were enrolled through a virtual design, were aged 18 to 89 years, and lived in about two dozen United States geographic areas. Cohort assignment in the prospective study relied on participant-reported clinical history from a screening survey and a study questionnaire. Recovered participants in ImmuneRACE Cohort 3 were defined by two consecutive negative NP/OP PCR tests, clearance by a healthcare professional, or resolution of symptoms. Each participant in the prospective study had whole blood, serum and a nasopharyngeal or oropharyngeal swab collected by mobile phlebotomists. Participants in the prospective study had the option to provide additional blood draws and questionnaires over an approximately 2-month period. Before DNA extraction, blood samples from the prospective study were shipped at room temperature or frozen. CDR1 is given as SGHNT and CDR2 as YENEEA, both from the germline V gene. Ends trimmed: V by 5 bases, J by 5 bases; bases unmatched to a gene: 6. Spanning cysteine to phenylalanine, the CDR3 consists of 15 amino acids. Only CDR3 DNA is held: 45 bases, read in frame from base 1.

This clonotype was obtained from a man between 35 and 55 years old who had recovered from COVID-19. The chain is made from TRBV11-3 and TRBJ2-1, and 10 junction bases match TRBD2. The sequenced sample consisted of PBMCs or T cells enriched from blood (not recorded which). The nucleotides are TGTGCCAGCAGCGCTAACAGCGGGGGGGACAATGAGCAGTTCTTC. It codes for CASSANSGGDNEQFF.